These 32 T cell receptor beta chains came from one sample sequenced in a study of T cells in Graves' hyperthyroidism and ophthalmopathy. RNA transcripts yielded amplified TCR beta CDR3 regions. Initially, a first-round RT-PCR of the TCR CDR3 employed the HTBI primer set. Using its own MiXCR run on the multiplex PCR reads, TCRdb lists one record per CDR3 protein. The profile covers about 620,000 distinct CDR3 sequences, with roughly 17% appearing a single time and 3.5% to 4% taken by the ten largest. Sequenced input: blood. The source of these receptors is a woman aged 30 to 39 with Graves' hyperthyroidism.

J is TRBJ2-7 and V is TRBV12-3 or TRBV12-4; 9 nucleotides line up with TRBD2. The CDR3 has 14 residues. Trimming took 7 bases from V and 3 from J; bases not matched to a gene: 7. The CDR3 coding sequence is TGTGCCAGCACCAATAGCGGGGGATACTACGAGCAGTACTTC. The encoded protein is CASTNSGGYYEQYF.

This clonotype has ten or more counts. The V call is TRBV13, the J call TRBJ2-5, with D perhaps TRBD1 or TRBD2 (5 bases each). From germline, CDR1 is PRHDT and CDR2 FYEKMQ (reference sequence). The CDR3 is 15 amino acids. V gave up 2 bases and J gave up 3 bases, with 13 bases separating them. The CDR3 DNA is TGTGCCAGCAGCTTATTTGGGACCCTCGAAGAGACCCAGTACTTC. Translating gives CASSLFGTLEETQYF.

This rearrangement joins TRBV19 to TRBJ1-2, with D possibly matching TRBD1 (6 bases). CDR3 length: 14 residues. V was cut by 2 bases and J by 7 bases, with 14 bases left in between. Germline loops: CDR1 LNHDA, CDR2 SQIVND (reference sequence). The CDR3 nucleotides are TGTGCCAGTAGTATACAGGGGCAGTTGCGTGGCTACACCTTC. It specifies CASSIQGQLRGYTF.

The sample holds many counts of this clonotype. J is TRBJ1-1 and V is TRBV5-1; the D gene is possibly TRBD1 (5 bases). Trimming removed 4 bases at V and 4 bases at J, with 17 bases between. This CDR3 has 15 amino acids. Germline CDR1 is SGHRS and CDR2 is YFSETQ. CDR3 in amino acids: CASSPSVRGGTEAFF. The CDR3 nucleotides are TGCGCCAGCAGCCCCTCTGTCCGGGGCGGCACTGAAGCTTTCTTT. Full variable domain (remainder filled in from reference TRBV5-1 and TRBJ1-1): KAGVTQTPRYLIKTRGQQVTLSCSPISGHRSVSWYQQTPGQGLQFLFEYFSETQRNKGNFPGRFSGRQFSNSRSEMNVSTLELGDSALYLCASSPSVRGGTEAFFGQGTRLTVV.

In its sample, this clonotype was seen many times. The CDR3 protein is CAWDTTGTVNQPQHF. CDR3 nucleotide sequence: TGTGCCTGGGATACCACCGGGACAGTGAATCAGCCCCAGCATTTT. The V call is TRBV30, the J call TRBJ1-5; TRBD1 agrees at 7 bases. This CDR3 spans 15 amino acids. The germline CDR1 and CDR2 sequences are GTSNPN and SVGIG (reference sequence). J lost 4 bases, V lost 5 bases, and 11 bases had no gene match.

This clonotype came up many times. The chain uses TRBV11-2 and TRBJ1-1; D call uncertain. The CDR3 consists of 13 residues. The germline V gene has CDR1 SGHAT and CDR2 FQNNGV. Trimming took 5 bases from V and 3 from J, leaving 10 bases between them. The CDR3 protein is CASSRQRDTEAFF. The CDR3 bases are TGTGCCAGCAGCCGTCAGCGGGACACTGAAGCTTTCTTT.

This clonotype occurred a few times. J is TRBJ2-7 and V is TRBV4-3, with D possibly called TRBD1 or TRBD2 (5 bases each). Trimming took off 0 bases at V and 1 base at J, with 28 bases between the two ends. The CDR3 has 21 amino acids. Germline values: CDR1 LGHNA, CDR2 YSLEER. The CDR3 DNA sequence: TGCGCCAGCAGCCAAGATCCCCCCCACCCCAGAGGGGACGGATCGTCCTACGAGCAGTACTTC. It yields the protein CASSQDPPHPRGDGSSYEQYF.

This clonotype turned up a few times. The V gene is TRBV5-1, the J gene TRBJ2-6; 8 bases line up with TRBD2. With V trimmed by 1 base and J by 11 bases, 11 bases remained unmatched. This CDR3 has 16 amino acids. The germline V gene encodes CDR1 SGHRS and CDR2 YFSETQ. CDR3 DNA sequence: TGCGCCAGCAGCTTGTCGGGCGGGAGGTCCCTATACGTCCTGACTTTC. Translation: CASSLSGGRSLYVLTF.

This clonotype was counted ten times or more. For the CDR3, the DNA is TGTGCCAGCAGTGGAGACAGGGAGGGCACTGAAGCTTTCTTT. Amino acid sequence: CASSGDREGTEAFF. The chain couples TRBV27 to TRBJ1-1; 7 nucleotides match TRBD1. This CDR3 is 14 amino acids long. V lost 5 bases, J lost 4 bases, and 7 bases stayed unmatched. Germline CDR1 and CDR2: MNHEY and SMNVEV (reference sequence).

The sample holds a few counts of this clonotype. The germline gene is not matched at one end of the junction; a read error may be the cause. V and J are TRBV13 and TRBJ2-2; D tentatively fits TRBD1 or TRBD2 (5 bases each). The CDR3 loop spans 18 amino acids. Germline V gene data show CDR1 as PRHDT and CDR2 as FYEKMQ (reference sequence). The CDR3 bases are TGCGCCAGCAGCCCGGAAGGATTGGGGGATTATGGTGTCGGGGAGCTGTTTTTT. It is translated as CASSPEGLGDYGVGELFF.

This clonotype has just a few counts. The J gene is TRBJ2-7, the V gene TRBV20-1; 7 bases agree with TRBD1. This CDR3 is 14 amino acids long. V trimming: 5 bases; J trimming: 0 bases; junction bases outside the gene matches: 7. Germline CDR1 is DFQATT and CDR2 is SNEGSKA (reference sequence). The CDR3 reads CSAPPTGASYEQYF. CDR3 bases: TGCAGTGCTCCGCCCACAGGGGCCTCCTACGAGCAGTACTTC.

The chain uses TRBV9 and TRBJ2-1; 15 bases match TRBD2. CDR1 and CDR2 (germline): SGDLS, YYNGEE. This CDR3 region has 15 residues. V shed 4 bases, J shed 10 bases, and the junction held 6 bases outside the gene matches. The CDR3 bases are TGTGCCAGCAGCCCCTACGGGACTAGCGGGAGGGAGCAGTTCTTC. Encoded protein: CASSPYGTSGREQFF.

This clonotype was seen at least ten times. The chain is built from TRBV6-2 or TRBV6-3 and TRBJ2-7; D is ambiguous. The CDR3 sequence is 14 residues long. V was cut by 10 bases and J by 0 bases, with 16 bases left in between. Germline assignment: CDR1 MNHEY and CDR2 SVGEGT. In DNA form, the CDR3 reads TGTGCCACCCAGTTACATGGTGGCTCCTACGAGCAGTACTTC. It translates to CATQLHGGSYEQYF.

This clonotype was recorded a few times. The conserved phenylalanine or tryptophan normally closing the CDR3 is absent here, so this likely arose from a read error. The chain links TRBV10-3 to TRBJ1-2; TRBD1 aligns across 7 bases. Per germline, CDR1 ENHRY and CDR2 SYGVKD. V lost 3 bases to trimming and J lost 4 bases; unmatched junction nucleotides: 2. The length of the CDR3 is 13 residues. Here the CDR3 reads CAISEGGSYGYTL. DNA for the CDR3: TGTGCCATCAGTGAAGGGGGCAGCTATGGCTACACCCTC.

The rearrangement links TRBV9 to TRBJ1-1; the D is unclear. CDR3 length: 15 amino acids. The ends were cut back, 4 bases at V and 3 bases at J, with 16 bases in the middle. Germline V gene sequence: CDR1 SGDLS, CDR2 YYNGEE. This CDR3 reads CASSPQPRGDTEAFF. The DNA for the CDR3 is TGTGCCAGCAGCCCTCAACCCCGCGGGGACACTGAAGCTTTCTTT. The whole variable domain, filled in from reference TRBV9 and TRBJ1-1, reads DSGVTQTPKHLITATGQRVTLRCSPRSGDLSVYWYQQSLDQGLQFLIQYYNGEERAKGNILERFSAQQFPDLHSELNLSSLELGDSALYFCASSPQPRGDTEAFFGQGTRLTVV.

The gene calls are TRBV19 and TRBJ1-2, with unresolved D. Trimming cost V 1 base and J 4 bases, with 10 bases left between them. Germline CDR1 and CDR2: LNHDA and SQIVND (reference sequence). CDR3 length equals 14 residues. The CDR3 reads CASSIGGGPYGYTF. CDR3 bases: TGTGCCAGTAGTATAGGAGGAGGGCCCTATGGCTACACCTTC.

The table lists this clonotype with many counts. CDR3 coding DNA: TGTGCCAGCAGCCAAGGGGGCTGGGACACTGAAGCTTTCTTT. Its translation is CASSQGGWDTEAFF. The chain recombines TRBV3-1 with TRBJ1-1; perhaps TRBD1 as D (5 bases). V dropped 1 base and J dropped 3 bases, with 9 bases sitting between them. This CDR3 is 14 amino acids long. Germline V gene lookup returns CDR1 LGHDT and CDR2 YNNKEL (reference sequence).

This clonotype was observed a few times. The rearrangement uses TRBV20-1 and TRBJ2-1; no firm D call. Germline assignment: CDR1 DFQATT and CDR2 SNEGSKA (reference sequence). The length of the CDR3 is 14 residues. V was clipped by 1 base and J by 9 bases, with 16 bases between them. The DNA for the CDR3 is TGCAGTGCTAGAGTGCTCACCTCTGAAACTGAGCAGTTCTTC. Translating gives CSARVLTSETEQFF.

This clonotype was picked up a small number of times. The chain has TRBV6-1 and TRBJ1-1; 9 bases are a match to TRBD1. Trimming cost V 6 bases and J 4 bases; bases outside gene matches: 6. In germline, CDR1 is MNHNS, CDR2 SASEGT. This CDR3 region has 14 residues. DNA of the CDR3: TGTGCCAGCAGCCCGGACAGGGGAGCCACTGAAGCTTTCTTT. Protein product: CASSPDRGATEAFF.

V and J are TRBV12-3 or TRBV12-4 and TRBJ2-7; the D gene is possibly TRBD2 (6 bases). The CDR3 has 15 residues. The V end was cut by 6 bases, the J end by 2 bases, with 17 bases between. CDR3 nucleotide sequence: TGTGCCAGCAGGCCCGGAGGGGCAAAGACCTACGAGCAGTACTTC. Its protein is CASRPGGAKTYEQYF.

This chain connects TRBV28 to TRBJ2-5, with 9 bases that match TRBD1. The CDR3 sequence is 18 residues long. The trim removed 5 bases at V and 2 bases at J, leaving 15 bases unmatched. The V gene's germline CDR1 is MDHEN and CDR2 SYDVKM. The CDR3 protein is CASSRQGGVYRQQETQYF. The DNA of the CDR3 is TGTGCCAGCAGTCGACAGGGGGGGGTTTACAGGCAGCAAGAGACCCAGTACTTC.

The rearrangement links TRBV12-3 or TRBV12-4 to TRBJ2-3, with 7 bases fitting TRBD1. The CDR3 contains 16 residues. V gave up 6 bases and J gave up 7 bases; unmatched junction bases: 16. The CDR3 protein is CASRLLTGSGSNTQYF. The CDR3 DNA reads as TGTGCCAGCAGACTATTGACAGGGTCGGGAAGTAATACGCAGTATTTT.

CDR3 loop: CASSQDPSTDSNQPQHF. CDR3 sequence (DNA): TGTGCCAGCAGCCAAGATCCCTCCACAGATAGCAATCAGCCCCAGCATTTT. The chain uses TRBV3-1 and TRBJ1-5; D is unclear. Germline lookup yields CDR1 LGHDT and CDR2 YNNKEL (reference sequence). The CDR3 is 17 amino acids. V was cut by 0 bases and J by 0 bases, with 12 bases left in between.

This clonotype was seen a handful of times. This rearrangement joins TRBV20-1 to TRBJ1-2, with 8 bases matching TRBD1. J gave up 2 bases and V 1 base, and 6 bases lay outside the gene matches. This CDR3 has 15 amino acids. Germline CDR1 and CDR2: DFQATT and SNEGSKA (reference sequence). The CDR3 reads CSARGGDRRNYGYTF. The CDR3 DNA reads TGCAGTGCTAGAGGGGGGGACAGGAGAAACTATGGCTACACCTTC.

This clonotype was recorded many times. The rearrangement links TRBV5-1 to TRBJ2-2; the D gene could be TRBD1 or TRBD2 (5 bases each). The CDR3 covers 16 residues. Trimming took 0 bases from V and 0 from J, leaving 9 bases between them. Germline CDR1 SGHRS, CDR2 YFSETQ. CDR3 protein: CASSLAGTANTGELFF. Here the CDR3 DNA reads TGCGCCAGCAGCTTGGCCGGGACGGCGAACACCGGGGAGCTGTTTTTT.

This clonotype has at least ten counts. V gene TRBV12-3 or TRBV12-4 combines with J gene TRBJ2-1; D perhaps matches TRBD1 (6 bases). The V gene lost 6 bases and the J gene lost 0 bases, with 12 bases spanning the gap. This CDR3 is 15 amino acids long. CDR3 residues: CASRTGQSSYNEQFF. CDR3 nucleotides: TGTGCCAGCAGAACAGGGCAAAGCTCCTACAATGAGCAGTTCTTC.

This clonotype came up many times. This chain uses TRBV7-9 with TRBJ1-5; a weak D match, TRBD1 (5 bases). Per the germline V gene, CDR1 is SEHNR and CDR2 is FQNEAQ (reference sequence). The CDR3 sequence is 15 residues long. V was trimmed by 5 bases and J by 2 bases, leaving 13 bases between them. The DNA of the CDR3 is TGTGCCAGCAGCCCAATCATCAGGGGCAATCAGCCCCAGCATTTT. Protein sequence: CASSPIIRGNQPQHF.

The chain couples TRBV5-4 to TRBJ2-2; 8 nucleotides line up with TRBD2. There are 15 residues in the CDR3. Per the germline V gene, CDR1 is SGHNT and CDR2 is YYREEE (reference sequence). V was clipped by 0 bases and J by 6 bases; unmatched bases: 4. The CDR3 region has the DNA TGTGCCAGCAGCTTGGTAGCGGGAAGTGCCGGGGAGCTGTTTTTT. Residues: CASSLVAGSAGELFF.

About this clonotype: Being one base from a much bigger clone, this may be a read error. This CDR3 is CASNQGGGYEQYF. CDR3 sequence (DNA): TGTGCCAGTAACCAAGGCGGGGGTTACGAGCAGTACTTC. V is TRBV19 and J is TRBJ2-7; the match to TRBD2 covers 7 bases. Germline CDR1 LNHDA, CDR2 SQIVND (reference sequence). The CDR3 length is 13 residues. J gave up 4 bases and V 7 bases, and 7 bases lay outside the gene matches.

This clonotype came up many times. The chain uses TRBV6-1 and TRBJ2-7; a weak D match, TRBD2 (7 bases). Trimming left V 7 bases short and J 6 bases short, with 16 bases between. Germline loops: CDR1 MNHNS, CDR2 SASEGT. The CDR3 loop spans 13 amino acids. CDR3 region: CASKNGGQGEQYF. The CDR3 nucleotides read TGTGCCAGCAAGAACGGGGGGCAAGGCGAGCAGTACTTC.

The genes are TRBV20-1 and TRBJ2-5; 9 bases fit TRBD2. The CDR3 runs to 14 residues. V dropped 5 bases and J dropped 4; count of bases not matched to a gene: 8. Germline V gives CDR1 DFQATT, CDR2 SNEGSKA (reference sequence). CDR3 sequence: CSAHQTSGVETQYF. DNA for the CDR3: TGCAGTGCTCACCAGACTAGCGGAGTAGAGACCCAGTACTTC.

This clonotype was found many times. This chain joins TRBV2 and TRBJ2-2, with D possibly TRBD1 on 6 matching bases. This CDR3 has 14 amino acids. The V gene's germline CDR1 is SNHLY and CDR2 FYNNEI. Trimming left V 5 bases short and J 1 base short, with 8 bases between. The CDR3 loop reads CASSIQGNTGELFF. The CDR3 region has the DNA TGTGCCAGCAGTATACAGGGGAACACCGGGGAGCTGTTTTTT.